Following are 24 T cell receptor beta chains from one sample sequenced in a study of T cell responses to AZD1222 COVID-19 vaccine. Here immunoSEQ multiplex PCR was the method, and the copy in TCRdb shows in-frame clones only, minus some. There are some 170,000 clones in the sample; roughly 92% occur only once, and about 3% lies in the top ten. Sequencing used peripheral blood, obtained on day 0 of AZD1222 vaccination. The source is an adult in good health.

This chain links TRBV5-1 with TRBJ2-1; 7 positions match TRBD2. With 0 bases clipped from V and 4 bases from J, the junction kept 4 bases outside the gene matches. This CDR3 is 15 amino acids long. Germline V gives CDR1 SGHRS, CDR2 YFSETQ. This CDR3 is CASSLEASGYNEQFF. DNA for the CDR3: TGCGCCAGCAGCTTGGAGGCTAGCGGTTACAATGAGCAGTTCTTC. Variable domain in full (rest from reference TRBV5-1 and TRBJ2-1): KAGVTQTPRYLIKTRGQQVTLSCSPISGHRSVSWYQQTPGQGLQFLFEYFSETQRNKGNFPGRFSGRQFSNSRSEMNVSTLELGDSALYLCASSLEASGYNEQFFGPGTRLTVL.

This sequence joins TRBV18 and TRBJ1-5; 7 bases are shared with TRBD1. Germline assignment: CDR1 KGHSH and CDR2 LQKENI. This CDR3 region has 16 residues. The junction had 12 bases not matched to a gene; V was cut back by 6 bases and J by 4 bases. For the CDR3, the DNA is TGTGCCAGCTCGCTTAACCCGGGACAGAGGAATCAGCCCCAGCATTTT. Translated: CASSLNPGQRNQPQHF.

A few counts support this clone. This chain links TRBV18 with TRBJ2-5, with a tentative D call TRBD1 (5 bases). CDR1 and CDR2 (germline): KGHSH, LQKENI. This CDR3 has 15 amino acids. V was cut by 2 bases and J by 1 base, with 11 bases left in between. CDR3 protein: CASSPLGHPQETQYF. In DNA, the CDR3 is TGTGCCAGCTCACCATTAGGACATCCCCAAGAGACCCAGTACTTC. Variable domain in full (rest from reference TRBV18 and TRBJ2-5): NAGVMQNPRHLVRRRGQEARLRCSPMKGHSHVYWYRQLPEEGLKFMVYLQKENIIDESGMPKERFSAEFPKEGPSILRIQQVVRGDSAAYFCASSPLGHPQETQYFGPGTRLLVL.

The J gene is TRBJ2-7, the V gene TRBV5-4; 7 bases map to TRBD1. The length of the CDR3 is 14 residues. Germline V gene sequence: CDR1 SGHNT, CDR2 YYREEE (reference sequence). The V and J ends lost 4 bases and 3 bases, in that order; junction bases with no gene match: 7. Written as DNA, the CDR3 is TGTGCCAGCAGCCCCACGGGGACAGACTACGAGCAGTACTTC. Its protein is CASSPTGTDYEQYF.

The J gene is TRBJ2-7, the V gene TRBV4-1; D could derive from TRBD1 or TRBD2 (5 bases each). The length of the CDR3 is 16 residues. Between the trimmed V and J ends, which lost 3 bases and 2 bases, there was a span of 17 bases. The germline CDR1 and CDR2 sequences are MGHRA and YSYEKL. Written as DNA, the CDR3 is TGCGCCAGCAGCCACCACCGGGACGGAAAAGCCTACGAGCAGTACTTC. This codes for CASSHHRDGKAYEQYF.

The V call is TRBV19, the J call TRBJ1-1; D unclear. Per germline, CDR1 LNHDA and CDR2 SQIVND (reference sequence). This CDR3 comprises 14 residues. V was shortened by 4 bases and J by 1 base, with 10 bases between the two germline ends. The CDR3 DNA reads TGTGCCAGTAGTAGGAAGGACTGGAACACTGAAGCTTTCTTT. This translates into CASSRKDWNTEAFF.

The J gene is TRBJ1-3, the V gene TRBV6-5; 7 bases line up with TRBD1. CDR1 MNHEY and CDR2 SVGAGI come from the germline V gene. This CDR3 contains 13 residues. V lost 8 bases to trimming and J lost 3 bases; unmatched junction nucleotides: 4. The CDR3, as DNA: TGTGCCAGCCCAGACAGGGTTGGAAACACCATATATTTT. Translating it yields CASPDRVGNTIYF.

V gene TRBV21-1 combines with J gene TRBJ2-2; TRBD2 reflects the table's D call only, with no check against the DNA. TRBV21-1 counts as a pseudogene. This CDR3 has 17 residues. The CDR3 is CASSLGPSGSNTGELFF. Written as DNA, the CDR3 is TGTGCCAGCAGCCTAGGGCCTAGCGGGAGTAACACCGGGGAGCTGTTTTTT.

The rearrangement uses TRBV2 and TRBJ1-5; D remains unclear. The CDR3 totals 15 residues. Trimming took off 2 bases at V and 0 bases at J, with 8 bases between the two ends. CDR1 SNHLY and CDR2 FYNNEI come from the germline V gene. The CDR3 sequence: CASSELGYSNQPQHF. CDR3 bases: TGTGCCAGCAGTGAACTGGGTTATAGCAATCAGCCCCAGCATTTT.

The chain couples TRBV24-1 to TRBJ2-7, with D possibly matching TRBD1 (5 bases). Germline assignment: CDR1 KGHDR and CDR2 SFDVKD. The CDR3 loop spans 14 amino acids. Trimming left V 4 bases short and J 2 bases short, with 11 bases between. The CDR3 spells CATSDPQDAYEQYF. The CDR3 nucleotides are TGTGCCACCAGTGACCCACAGGACGCCTACGAGCAGTACTTC.

This clone has just a few counts. The rearrangement uses TRBV7-2 and TRBJ2-3; D call uncertain. Germline values: CDR1 SGHTA, CDR2 FQGNSA. The CDR3 extends over 12 amino acids. Trimming removed 2 bases from V and 8 bases from J, with 8 bases in between. The CDR3 loop reads CASSLYMGTQYF. CDR3 coding DNA: TGTGCCAGCAGCTTATATATGGGTACGCAGTATTTT.

This sequence joins TRBV28 and TRBJ1-2; D gene unclear. Between the trimmed V and J ends, which lost 1 base and 2 bases, there was a span of 8 bases. CDR3 length: 14 amino acids. Germline CDR1 MDHEN, CDR2 SYDVKM. CDR3 in amino acids: CASSLYLDNYGYTF. CDR3 nucleotides: TGTGCCAGCAGTTTATACTTGGACAACTATGGCTACACCTTC.

This clone was seen a single time. V is TRBV18 and J is TRBJ1-2; unclear D gene. V lost 2 bases and J lost 6, with 16 bases in between. CDR3 size: 15 residues. Germline CDR1 reads KGHSH; CDR2 reads LQKENI. The CDR3 loop reads CASSPNFERGDGYTF. For the CDR3, the DNA is TGTGCCAGCTCACCAAACTTCGAGAGAGGCGATGGCTACACCTTC.

The chain uses TRBV2 and TRBJ2-7; 13 bases match TRBD2. The CDR3 totals 14 residues. V shed 11 bases and J 5 bases; nucleotides not matched to a gene: 9. Germline-derived CDR1 and CDR2 are SNHLY and FYNNEI. The CDR3 DNA sequence: TGTGCCGGGGGGGTCGGGACTAGCGGGAACGAGCAGTACTTC. It is translated as CAGGVGTSGNEQYF.

The rearrangement uses TRBV5-6 and TRBJ1-2; weak D call: TRBD1 (6 bases). The V and J ends lost 0 bases and 2 bases respectively, with 14 bases between them. The CDR3 is 16 residues long. The germline gives CDR1 SGHDT, CDR2 YYEEEE. The CDR3 nucleotides are TGTGCCAGCAGCTTGGGGGCAGGGGCAAGGAACTATGGCTACACCTTC. As protein: CASSLGAGARNYGYTF.

J is TRBJ2-1 and V is TRBV2, with TRBD1 matching 7 bases. Germline CDR1 and CDR2: SNHLY and FYNNEI. There are 14 residues in the CDR3. Unmatched junction bases numbered 4, after V lost 8 bases and J lost 0 bases. This CDR3 is CASLGQSSYNEQFF. CDR3 DNA: TGTGCCAGCCTGGGACAGAGCTCCTACAATGAGCAGTTCTTC.

CDR3 protein: CASRTWGGAETQYF. The CDR3 nucleotides are TGTGCCAGCAGGACCTGGGGTGGGGCGGAGACCCAGTACTTC. The rearrangement uses TRBV25-1 and TRBJ2-5, with D maybe TRBD1 (5 bases). Trimming removed 6 bases at V and 5 bases at J, with 16 bases between. Germline loops: CDR1 MGHDK, CDR2 SYGVNS. The CDR3 is 14 residues long.

V gene TRBV6-4 combines with J gene TRBJ2-2; D may be TRBD1 (5 bases). The V gene's germline CDR1 is MRHNA and CDR2 SNTAGT. The CDR3 covers 13 residues. Trimming took off 6 bases at V and 6 bases at J, with 11 bases between the two ends. The CDR3 sequence: CASRDPGSGELFF. As DNA, the CDR3 is TGTGCCAGCAGAGATCCAGGGTCCGGGGAGCTGTTTTTT.

The chain is built from TRBV6-5 and TRBJ1-6; 7 bases fit TRBD1. CDR1 and CDR2 from the germline V gene are MNHEY and SVGAGI. This CDR3 region has 15 residues. Trimming at V came to 5 bases and at J to 7 bases, leaving 8 bases not matched to a gene. The CDR3 spells CASSQQGIGNSPLHF. In DNA, the CDR3 is TGTGCCAGCAGTCAACAGGGGATCGGGAATTCACCCCTCCACTTT.

The chain links TRBV30 to TRBJ1-6; perhaps TRBD1 as D (6 bases). The germline V gene has CDR1 GTSNPN and CDR2 SVGIG (reference sequence). CDR3 size: 13 residues. Trimming cost V 7 bases and J 7 bases, with 14 bases left between them. This CDR3 is CASRTGLNSPLHF. The CDR3 DNA follows: TGTGCCTCCCGAACAGGGCTCAATTCACCCCTCCACTTT.

The chain recombines TRBV27 with TRBJ2-4; D could derive from TRBD1 or TRBD2 (5 bases each). CDR1 MNHEY and CDR2 SMNVEV come from the germline V gene (reference sequence). V lost 5 bases and J 8 bases, leaving 13 bases between the germline ends. This CDR3 comprises 13 residues. CDR3 nucleotide sequence: TGTGCCAGCAGTCCAGTAAGGGACGACATTCAGTACTTC. It specifies CASSPVRDDIQYF.

The V gene is TRBV10-3, the J gene TRBJ2-7, with D possibly matching TRBD2 (7 bases). This CDR3 has 15 residues. Germline CDR1 reads ENHRY; CDR2 reads SYGVKD. Between the trimmed V and J ends, which lost 10 bases and 4 bases, there was a span of 23 bases. The chain's CDR3 is CATGGGGVSSYEQYF. CDR3 nucleotide sequence: TGTGCCACCGGGGGCGGGGGAGTTAGCTCTTACGAGCAGTACTTC.

The chain joins TRBV5-4 to TRBJ2-2; 8 nucleotides align to TRBD2. The CDR3 has 16 amino acids. Germline V gene lookup returns CDR1 SGHNT and CDR2 YYREEE (reference sequence). V shed 2 bases, J shed 0 bases, and the junction held 3 bases outside the gene matches. For the CDR3, the DNA is TGTGCCAGCAGCTTCGCGGGGGGCGCGAACACCGGGGAGCTGTTTTTT. Amino acid sequence: CASSFAGGANTGELFF.

The V and J genes are TRBV19 and TRBJ1-1, with 7 bases identical to TRBD1. The V gene's germline CDR1 is LNHDA and CDR2 SQIVND (reference sequence). The V and J ends lost 4 bases and 11 bases, in that order; junction bases with no gene match: 10. This CDR3 contains 13 residues. The CDR3 loop is CASSTDRAGGAFF. DNA of the CDR3: TGTGCCAGTAGTACCGACAGGGCTGGTGGGGCTTTCTTT.